A selection of T cell receptor beta chains follows, all from one sample in a study of response to subunit inactivated influenza vaccine. MiXCR, applied by TCRdb to the RT-PCR reads, yields one record per CDR3 protein. The sample consists of around 530,000 distinct CDR3 sequences, roughly 10% of them appearing once. The specimen comprised PBMCs from blood, sampled on the day of vaccination. These receptors all come from a man between 50 and 59 years old who received an inactivated influenza vaccine. The CDR3 runs from the conserved cysteine through the conserved F or W. The D gene is left open where the match is weak. Size tells how often a clone was seen (once, few, many) or the class of an expanded clone, and some rows leave it out.

abundance | j_gene | d_gene | v_gene | CDR3aa | CDR3nt
few | TRBJ2-7 | . | TRBV5-6 | CASSLGDFNYEQYF | TGTGCCAGCAGCTTGGGGGACTTCAACTACGAGCAGTACTTC
. | TRBJ1-6 | TRBD1 | TRBV15 | CATRTQGTPSPLHF | TGTGCCACCAGAACACAGGGGACCCCTTCACCCCTCCACTTT
. | TRBJ2-5 | . | TRBV20-1 | CSASGLTVQETQYF | TGCAGTGCATCGGGACTGACAGTCCAAGAGACCCAGTACTTC
many | TRBJ2-1 | . | TRBV6-2/TRBV6-3 | CASSGGPLYNEQFF | TGTGCCAGCAGTGGGGGACCCCTTTACAATGAGCAGTTCTTC
few | TRBJ2-2 | TRBD1 | TRBV4-2 | CASSQDRQGGTGELFF | TGTGCCAGCAGCCAAGATCGACAGGGTGGCACCGGGGAGCTGTTTTTT
once | TRBJ2-2 | TRBD1 | TRBV7-9 | CAISILRDRATGELFF | TGTGCCATCAGCATCCTCCGGGACAGGGCCACCGGGGAGCTGTTTTTT
. | TRBJ1-3 | . | TRBV2 | CASITSPSSGNTIYF | TGTGCCAGCATCACATCTCCTAGCTCTGGAAACACCATATATTTT
. | TRBJ2-5 | . | TRBV7-9 | CASSSRVQETQYF | TGTGCCAGCAGCTCCAGGGTCCAAGAGACCCAGTACTTC
many | TRBJ2-1 | . | TRBV5-1 | CASSSSRVRHNEQFF | TGCGCCAGCAGCTCTTCTAGGGTTCGGCACAATGAGCAGTTCTTC
few | TRBJ2-1 | TRBD2 | TRBV11-2 | CASSRPGDLAVYNEQFF | TGTGCCAGCAGCAGGCCCGGGGATCTAGCGGTCTACAATGAGCAGTTCTTC
many | TRBJ1-1 | TRBD1 | TRBV10-3 | CAISERQGAGEAFF | TGTGCCATCAGCGAAAGACAGGGGGCTGGGGAGGCTTTCTTT
few | TRBJ1-1 | . | TRBV29-1 | CSVKGVLNTEAFF | TGCAGCGTCAAAGGGGTTCTGAACACTGAAGCTTTCTTT
. | TRBJ2-2 | . | TRBV27 | CASSFTANTGELFF | TGTGCCAGCAGTTTTACAGCGAACACCGGGGAGCTGTTTTTT
few | TRBJ2-7 | . | TRBV15 | CATSSRMEGVSEQYF | TGTGCCACCAGCTCCCGTATGGAGGGAGTCAGCGAGCAGTACTTC
. | TRBJ2-3 | . | TRBV24-1 | CATSDPETVNTQYF | TGTGCCACCAGTGACCCCGAGACTGTTAATACGCAGTATTTT
few | TRBJ2-1 | TRBD1 | TRBV12-3/TRBV12-4 | CASSVTQGGAYNEQFF | TGTGCCAGCAGTGTAACACAGGGGGGTGCCTACAATGAGCAGTTCTTC
. | TRBJ2-5 | . | TRBV7-9 | CASSLDEQETQYF | TGTGCCAGCAGCTTAGATGAACAAGAGACCCAGTACTTC
. | TRBJ2-5 | TRBD1 | TRBV7-2 | CASSPTRGSGETQYF | TGTGCCAGCAGCCCTACCAGGGGGTCCGGGGAGACCCAGTACTTC
few | TRBJ1-1 | . | TRBV30 | CAWSPGGRGLNTEAFF | TGTGCCTGGAGTCCGGGCGGGAGGGGCCTGAACACTGAAGCTTTCTTT
few | TRBJ2-7 | . | TRBV7-8 | CASSLIPRVQTSYEQYF | TGTGCCAGCAGCTTAATTCCAAGGGTACAGACCTCCTACGAGCAGTACTTC
. | TRBJ2-3 | . | TRBV2 | CASSVTGPRVGDTQYF | TGTGCCAGCAGTGTTACGGGGCCTCGGGTTGGAGATACGCAGTATTTT
. | TRBJ2-3 | TRBD2 | TRBV3-1 | CASSQDIRLAGTDTQYF | TGTGCCAGCAGCCAAGATATCCGACTAGCGGGAACAGATACGCAGTATTTT
. | TRBJ1-1 | . | TRBV6-1 | CASSEQRNTEAFF | TGTGCCAGCAGTGAACAAAGGAACACTGAAGCTTTCTTT
. | TRBJ2-1 | . | TRBV11-2 | CASTTGPEYNEQFF | TGTGCCAGCACTACCGGGCCAGAGTACAATGAGCAGTTCTTC
many | TRBJ2-7 | . | TRBV7-9 | CASSLTTYEQYF | TGTGCCAGCAGTTTAACCACCTACGAGCAGTACTTC
few | TRBJ2-7 | . | TRBV29-1 | CSVEYRDHEQYF | TGCAGCGTTGAGTACAGGGACCACGAGCAGTACTTC
. | TRBJ2-1 | TRBD2 | TRBV6-1 | CASSKRWGLAGDNEQFF | TGTGCCAGCAGTAAACGATGGGGACTAGCGGGAGACAATGAGCAGTTCTTC
few | TRBJ2-7 | . | TRBV12-3/TRBV12-4 | CASSLFPGPYEQYF | TGTGCCAGCAGTCTATTTCCGGGACCCTACGAGCAGTACTTC
. | TRBJ1-4 | . | TRBV20-1 | CSAVAGTSEKLFF | TGCAGTGCTGTAGCAGGGACATCGGAAAAACTGTTTTTT
many | TRBJ2-2 | TRBD2 | TRBV11-1 | CASSLSSGIARANTGELFF | TGTGCCAGCAGCTTATCCAGCGGGATAGCCCGCGCGAACACCGGGGAGCTGTTTTTT
. | TRBJ1-2 | . | TRBV12-3/TRBV12-4 | CASSLGDIFGYGYTF | TGTGCCAGCAGTTTGGGGGACATCTTCGGCTATGGCTACACCTTC